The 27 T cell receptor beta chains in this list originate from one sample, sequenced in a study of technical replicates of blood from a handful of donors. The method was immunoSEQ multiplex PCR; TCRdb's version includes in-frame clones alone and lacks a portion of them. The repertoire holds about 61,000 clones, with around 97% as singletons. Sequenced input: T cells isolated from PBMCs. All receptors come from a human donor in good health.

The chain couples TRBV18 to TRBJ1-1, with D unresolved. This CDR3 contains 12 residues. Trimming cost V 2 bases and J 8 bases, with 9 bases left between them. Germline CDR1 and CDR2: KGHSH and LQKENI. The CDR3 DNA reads TGTGCCAGCTCACCAGTGGGGAGAGAAGCTTTCTTT. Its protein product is CASSPVGREAFF. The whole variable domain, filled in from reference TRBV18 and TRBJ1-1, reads NAGVMQNPRHLVRRRGQEARLRCSPMKGHSHVYWYRQLPEEGLKFMVYLQKENIIDESGMPKERFSAEFPKEGPSILRIQQVVRGDSAAYFCASSPVGREAFFGQGTRLTVV.

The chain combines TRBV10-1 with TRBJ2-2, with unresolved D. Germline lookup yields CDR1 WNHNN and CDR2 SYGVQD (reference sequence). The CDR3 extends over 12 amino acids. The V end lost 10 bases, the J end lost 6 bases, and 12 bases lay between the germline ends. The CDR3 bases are TGCGCCACTGGATCAGGCGCCGGGGAGCTGTTTTTT. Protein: CATGSGAGELFF.

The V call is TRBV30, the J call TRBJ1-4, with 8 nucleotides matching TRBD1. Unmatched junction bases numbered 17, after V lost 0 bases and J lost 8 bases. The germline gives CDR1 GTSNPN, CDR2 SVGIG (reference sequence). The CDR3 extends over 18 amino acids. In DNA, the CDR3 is TGTGCCTGGAGTGTTGGAGTGTTATCGGACAGGGTTCGGGAAAAACTGTTTTTT. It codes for CAWSVGVLSDRVREKLFF.

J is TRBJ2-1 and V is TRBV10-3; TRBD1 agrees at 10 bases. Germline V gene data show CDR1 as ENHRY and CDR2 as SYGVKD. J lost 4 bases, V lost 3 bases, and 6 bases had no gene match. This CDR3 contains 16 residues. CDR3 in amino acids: CAISDLTGGAYNEQFF. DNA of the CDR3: TGTGCCATCAGTGATTTGACAGGGGGCGCGTACAATGAGCAGTTCTTC.

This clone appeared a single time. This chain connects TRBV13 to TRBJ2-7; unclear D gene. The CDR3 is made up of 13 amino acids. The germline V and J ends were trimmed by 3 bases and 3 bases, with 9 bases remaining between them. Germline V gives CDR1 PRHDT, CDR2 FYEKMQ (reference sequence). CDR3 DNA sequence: TGTGCCAGCAGCTTCTATGGTAGCTACGAGCAGTACTTC. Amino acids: CASSFYGSYEQYF.

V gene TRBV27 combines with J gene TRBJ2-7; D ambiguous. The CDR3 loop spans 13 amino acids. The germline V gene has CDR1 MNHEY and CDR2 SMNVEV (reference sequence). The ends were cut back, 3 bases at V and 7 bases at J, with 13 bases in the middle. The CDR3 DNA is TGTGCCAGCAGTTTCTTTCCTCATCAGGAGCAGTACTTC. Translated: CASSFFPHQEQYF.

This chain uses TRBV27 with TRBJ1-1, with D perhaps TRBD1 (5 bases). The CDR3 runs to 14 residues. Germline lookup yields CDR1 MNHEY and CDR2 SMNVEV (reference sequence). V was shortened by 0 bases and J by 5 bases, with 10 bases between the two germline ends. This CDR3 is CASSLSKKGTEAFF. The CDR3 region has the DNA TGTGCCAGCAGTTTATCAAAAAAGGGGACTGAAGCTTTCTTT.

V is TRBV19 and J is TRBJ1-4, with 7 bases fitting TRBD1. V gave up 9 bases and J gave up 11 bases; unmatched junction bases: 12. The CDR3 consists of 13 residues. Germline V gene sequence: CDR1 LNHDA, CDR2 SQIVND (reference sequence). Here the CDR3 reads CARPPMQGEKLFF. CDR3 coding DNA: TGTGCCAGGCCCCCCATGCAGGGGGAGAAACTGTTTTTT.

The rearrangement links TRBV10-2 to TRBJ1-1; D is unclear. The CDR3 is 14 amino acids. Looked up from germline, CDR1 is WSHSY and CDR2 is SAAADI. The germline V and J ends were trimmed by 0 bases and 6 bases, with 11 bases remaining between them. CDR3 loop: CASSESTVKAEAFF. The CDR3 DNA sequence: TGCGCCAGCAGTGAGTCGACTGTCAAAGCTGAAGCTTTCTTT.

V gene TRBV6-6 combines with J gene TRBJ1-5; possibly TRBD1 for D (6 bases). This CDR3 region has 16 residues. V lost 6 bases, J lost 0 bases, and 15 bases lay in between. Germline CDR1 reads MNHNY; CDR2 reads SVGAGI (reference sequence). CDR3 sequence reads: CASSDRFEDSNQPQHF. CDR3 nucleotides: TGTGCCAGCAGCGACAGGTTTGAGGATAGCAATCAGCCCCAGCATTTT.

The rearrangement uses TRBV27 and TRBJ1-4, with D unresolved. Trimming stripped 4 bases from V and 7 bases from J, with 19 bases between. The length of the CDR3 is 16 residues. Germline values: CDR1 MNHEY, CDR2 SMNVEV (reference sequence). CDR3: CASSSDTRPTGEKLFF. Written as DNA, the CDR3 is TGTGCCAGCAGTTCTGATACGCGCCCTACGGGTGAAAAACTGTTTTTT. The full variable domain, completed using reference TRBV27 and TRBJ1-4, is EAQVTQNPRYLITVTGKKLTVTCSQNMNHEYMSWYRQDPGLGLRQIYYSMNVEVTDKGDVPEGYKVSRKEKRNFPLILESPSPNQTSLYFCASSSDTRPTGEKLFFGSGTQLSVL.

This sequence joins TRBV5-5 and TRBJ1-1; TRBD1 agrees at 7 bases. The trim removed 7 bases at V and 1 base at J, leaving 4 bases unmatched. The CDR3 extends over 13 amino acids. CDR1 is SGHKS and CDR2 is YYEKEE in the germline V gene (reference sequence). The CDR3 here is CASSRQGNTEAFF. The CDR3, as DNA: TGTGCCAGCTCTCGACAGGGGAACACTGAAGCTTTCTTT.

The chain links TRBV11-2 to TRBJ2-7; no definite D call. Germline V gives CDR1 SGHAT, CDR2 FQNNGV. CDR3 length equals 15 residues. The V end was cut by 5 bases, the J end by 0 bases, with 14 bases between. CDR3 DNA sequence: TGTGCCAGCAGCCGATCGAACAGCTTCTCCTACGAGCAGTACTTC. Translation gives CASSRSNSFSYEQYF.

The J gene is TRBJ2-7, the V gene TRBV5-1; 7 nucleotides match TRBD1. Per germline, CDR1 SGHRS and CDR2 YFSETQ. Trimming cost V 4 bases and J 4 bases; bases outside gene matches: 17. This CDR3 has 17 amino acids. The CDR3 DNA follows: TGCGCCAGCAGCCCAAGACAGGGTGGGGTTATGCCGTACGAGCAGTACTTC. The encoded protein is CASSPRQGGVMPYEQYF.

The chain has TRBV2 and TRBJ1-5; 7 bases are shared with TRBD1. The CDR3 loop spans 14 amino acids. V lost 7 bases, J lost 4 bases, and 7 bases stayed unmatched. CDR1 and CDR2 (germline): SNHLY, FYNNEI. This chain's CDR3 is CASTKDRANQPQHF. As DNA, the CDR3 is TGTGCCAGCACGAAAGACAGGGCTAATCAGCCCCAGCATTTT.

The CDR3 is CASSQVAEREQYF. The CDR3 DNA reads TGCGCCAGCAGCCAAGTAGCAGAACGGGAGCAGTACTTC. The chain has TRBV4-1 and TRBJ2-7, with unresolved D. Germline CDR1 is MGHRA and CDR2 is YSYEKL. This CDR3 contains 13 residues. V dropped 1 base and J dropped 7 bases, with 11 bases sitting between them.

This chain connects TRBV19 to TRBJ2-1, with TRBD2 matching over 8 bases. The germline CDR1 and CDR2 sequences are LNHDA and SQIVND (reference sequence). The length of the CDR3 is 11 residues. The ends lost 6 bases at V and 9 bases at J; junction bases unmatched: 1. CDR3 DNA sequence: TGTGCCAGTAGCCGGGGGGGTGAGCAGTTCTTC. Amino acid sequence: CASSRGGEQFF.

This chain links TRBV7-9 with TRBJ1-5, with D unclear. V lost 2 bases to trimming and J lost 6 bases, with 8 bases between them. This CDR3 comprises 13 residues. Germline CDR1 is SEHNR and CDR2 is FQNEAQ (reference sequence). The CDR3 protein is CASSLPGVQPQHF. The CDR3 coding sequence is TGTGCCAGCAGCTTACCTGGAGTTCAGCCCCAGCATTTT.

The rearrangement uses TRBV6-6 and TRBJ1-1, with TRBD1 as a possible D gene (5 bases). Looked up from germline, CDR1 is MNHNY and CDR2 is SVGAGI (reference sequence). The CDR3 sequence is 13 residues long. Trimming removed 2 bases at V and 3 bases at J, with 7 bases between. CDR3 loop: CASSYRGDTEAFF. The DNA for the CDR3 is TGTGCCAGCAGTTACCGGGGGGACACTGAAGCTTTCTTT.

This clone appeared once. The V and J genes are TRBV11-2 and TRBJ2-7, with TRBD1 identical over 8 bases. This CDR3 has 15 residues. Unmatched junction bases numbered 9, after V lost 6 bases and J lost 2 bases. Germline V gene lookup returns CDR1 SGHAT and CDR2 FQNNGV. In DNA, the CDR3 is TGTGCCAGCAGGTTACCGGGACAGGTGACCTACGAGCAGTACTTC. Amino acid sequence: CASRLPGQVTYEQYF.

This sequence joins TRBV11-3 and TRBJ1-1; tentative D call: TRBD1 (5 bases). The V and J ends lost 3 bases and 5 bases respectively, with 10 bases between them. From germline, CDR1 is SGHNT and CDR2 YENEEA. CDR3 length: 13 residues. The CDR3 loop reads CASSFGGMTEAFF. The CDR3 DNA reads TGTGCCAGCAGCTTCGGGGGAATGACTGAAGCTTTCTTT.

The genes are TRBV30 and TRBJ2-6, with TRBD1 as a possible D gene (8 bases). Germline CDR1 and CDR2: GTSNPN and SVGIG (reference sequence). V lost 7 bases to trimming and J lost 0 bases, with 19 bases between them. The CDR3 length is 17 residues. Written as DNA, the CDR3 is TGTGCCTTTACAGGGGGGGACCCGCGCTCTGGGGCCAACGTCCTGACTTTC. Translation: CAFTGGDPRSGANVLTF. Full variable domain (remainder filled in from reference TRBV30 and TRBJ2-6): SQTIHQWPATLVQPVGSPLSLECTVEGTSNPNLYWYRQAAGRGLQLLFYSVGIGQISSEVPQNLSASRPQDRQFILSSKKLLLSDSGFYLCAFTGGDPRSGANVLTFGAGSRLTVL.

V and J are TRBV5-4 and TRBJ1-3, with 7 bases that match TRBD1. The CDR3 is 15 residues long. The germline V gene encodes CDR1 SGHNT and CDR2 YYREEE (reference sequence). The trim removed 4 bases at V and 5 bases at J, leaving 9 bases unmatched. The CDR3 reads CASSTPTGRRNTIYF. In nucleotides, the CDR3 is TGTGCCAGCAGCACACCGACAGGGCGGAGAAACACCATATATTTT. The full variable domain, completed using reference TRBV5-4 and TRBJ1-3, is ETGVTQSPTHLIKTRGQQVTLRCSSQSGHNTVSWYQQALGQGPQFIFQYYREEENGRGNFPPRFSGLQFPNYSSELNVNALELDDSALYLCASSTPTGRRNTIYFGEGSWLTVV.

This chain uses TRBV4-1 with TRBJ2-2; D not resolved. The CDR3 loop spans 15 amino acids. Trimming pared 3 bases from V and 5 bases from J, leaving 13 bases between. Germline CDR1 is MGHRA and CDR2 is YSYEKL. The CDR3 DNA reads TGCGCCAGCAGCCACCCCATACCAGGAACCGGGGAGCTGTTTTTT. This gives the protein CASSHPIPGTGELFF.

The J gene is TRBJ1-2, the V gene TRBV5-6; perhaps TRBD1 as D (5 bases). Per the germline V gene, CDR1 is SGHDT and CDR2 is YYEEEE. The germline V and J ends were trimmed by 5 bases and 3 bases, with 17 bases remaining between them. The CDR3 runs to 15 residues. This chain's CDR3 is CASSLPLGGDYGYTF. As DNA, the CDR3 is TGTGCCAGCAGTTTGCCTCTGGGGGGGGACTATGGCTACACCTTC.

CDR3 nucleotides: TGTGCCAGTAGTATGGTCGGGAGGGGCACCTACGAGCAGTACTTC. Protein: CASSMVGRGTYEQYF. The chain links TRBV19 to TRBJ2-7; 8 bases fit TRBD2. Germline trimming cut 3 bases from V and 2 bases from J; bases unmatched to any gene: 6. CDR1 and CDR2 from the germline V gene are LNHDA and SQIVND (reference sequence). The CDR3 is 15 amino acids.

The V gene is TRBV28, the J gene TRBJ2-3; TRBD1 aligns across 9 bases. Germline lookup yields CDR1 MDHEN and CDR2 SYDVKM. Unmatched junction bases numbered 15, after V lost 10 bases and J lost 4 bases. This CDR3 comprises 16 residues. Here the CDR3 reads CATAGMDRGFADTQYF. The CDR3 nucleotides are TGTGCCACCGCGGGAATGGACAGGGGATTCGCAGATACGCAGTATTTT. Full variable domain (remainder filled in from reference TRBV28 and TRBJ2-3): DVKVTQSSRYLVKRTGEKVFLECVQDMDHENMFWYRQDPGLGLRLIYFSYDVKMKEKGDIPEGYSVSREKKERFSLILESASTNQTSMYLCATAGMDRGFADTQYFGPGTRLTVL.